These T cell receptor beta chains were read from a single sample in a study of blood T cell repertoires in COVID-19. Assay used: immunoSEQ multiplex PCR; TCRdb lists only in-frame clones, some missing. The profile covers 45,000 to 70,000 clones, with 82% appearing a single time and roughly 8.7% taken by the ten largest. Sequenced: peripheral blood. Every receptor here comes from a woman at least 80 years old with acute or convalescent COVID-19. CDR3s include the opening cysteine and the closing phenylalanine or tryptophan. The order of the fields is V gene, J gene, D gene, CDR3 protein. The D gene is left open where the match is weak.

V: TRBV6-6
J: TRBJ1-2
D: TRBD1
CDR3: CASRESRQGGGGYTF

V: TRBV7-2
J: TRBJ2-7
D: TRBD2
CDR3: CASSPRTSGSSPYEQYF

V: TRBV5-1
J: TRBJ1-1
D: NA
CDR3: CASSFGGQSNTEAFF

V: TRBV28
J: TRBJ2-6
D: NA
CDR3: CASSLDNSGANVLTF

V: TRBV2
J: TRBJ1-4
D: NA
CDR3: CASTAGQVRGEKLFF

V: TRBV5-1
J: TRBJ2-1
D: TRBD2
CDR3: CASRGAGGYNEQFF

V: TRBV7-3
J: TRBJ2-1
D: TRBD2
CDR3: CASSLGGRGPGNEQFF

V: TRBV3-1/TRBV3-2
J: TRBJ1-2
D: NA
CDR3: CARRGYGYTF

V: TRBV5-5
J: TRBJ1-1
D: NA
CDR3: CASSLASGETEAFF

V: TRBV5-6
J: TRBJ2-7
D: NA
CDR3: CASSLGSGISYEQYF

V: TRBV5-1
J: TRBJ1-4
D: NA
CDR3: CASSAHRTTNEKLFF

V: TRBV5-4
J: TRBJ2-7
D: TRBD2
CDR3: CASSKTSGVLSSYEQYF

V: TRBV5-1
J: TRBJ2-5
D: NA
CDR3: CASSLGQLAWKETQYF

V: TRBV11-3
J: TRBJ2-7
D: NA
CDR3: CASSPGLQDYEQYF

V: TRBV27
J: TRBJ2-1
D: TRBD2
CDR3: CASSLLSSGRAHEQFF

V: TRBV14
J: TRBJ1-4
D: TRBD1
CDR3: CASSHTRGRGLFF

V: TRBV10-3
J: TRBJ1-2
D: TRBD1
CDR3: CAISGSQQGNYGYTF

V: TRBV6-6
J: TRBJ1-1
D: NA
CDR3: CASKGGRLDTEAFF

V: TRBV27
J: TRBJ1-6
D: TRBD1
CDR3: CASSLEGARYNSPLHF

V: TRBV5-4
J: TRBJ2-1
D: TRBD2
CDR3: CASSGGADNEQFF